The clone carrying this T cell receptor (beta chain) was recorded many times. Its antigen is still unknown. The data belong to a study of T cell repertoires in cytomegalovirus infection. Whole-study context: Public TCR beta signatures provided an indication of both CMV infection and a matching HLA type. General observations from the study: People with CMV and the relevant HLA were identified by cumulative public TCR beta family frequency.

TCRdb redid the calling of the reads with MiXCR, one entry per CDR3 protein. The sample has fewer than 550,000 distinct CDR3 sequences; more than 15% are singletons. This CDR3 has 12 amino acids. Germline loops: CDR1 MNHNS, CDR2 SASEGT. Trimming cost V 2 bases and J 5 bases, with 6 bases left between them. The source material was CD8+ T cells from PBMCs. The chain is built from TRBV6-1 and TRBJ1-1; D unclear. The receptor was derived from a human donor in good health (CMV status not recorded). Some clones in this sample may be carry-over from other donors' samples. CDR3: CASSEIGTEAFF. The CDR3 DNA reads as TGTGCCAGCAGTGAAATTGGTACTGAAGCTTTCTTT.